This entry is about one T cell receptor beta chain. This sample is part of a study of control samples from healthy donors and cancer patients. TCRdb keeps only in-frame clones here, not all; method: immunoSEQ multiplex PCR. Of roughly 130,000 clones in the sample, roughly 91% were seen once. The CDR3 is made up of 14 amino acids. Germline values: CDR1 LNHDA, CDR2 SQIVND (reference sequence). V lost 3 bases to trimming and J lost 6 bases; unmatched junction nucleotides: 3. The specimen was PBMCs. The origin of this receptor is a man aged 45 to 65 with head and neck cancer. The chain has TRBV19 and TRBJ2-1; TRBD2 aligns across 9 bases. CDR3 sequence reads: CASSMLAGTNEQFF. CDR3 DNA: TGTGCCAGTAGTATGCTAGCGGGAACCAATGAGCAGTTCTTC. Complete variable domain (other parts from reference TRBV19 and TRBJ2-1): DGGITQSPKYLFRKEGQNVTLSCEQNLNHDAMYWYRQDPGQGLRLIYYSQIVNDFQKGDIAEGYSVSREKKESFPLTVTSAQKNPTAFYLCASSMLAGTNEQFFGPGTRLTVL.